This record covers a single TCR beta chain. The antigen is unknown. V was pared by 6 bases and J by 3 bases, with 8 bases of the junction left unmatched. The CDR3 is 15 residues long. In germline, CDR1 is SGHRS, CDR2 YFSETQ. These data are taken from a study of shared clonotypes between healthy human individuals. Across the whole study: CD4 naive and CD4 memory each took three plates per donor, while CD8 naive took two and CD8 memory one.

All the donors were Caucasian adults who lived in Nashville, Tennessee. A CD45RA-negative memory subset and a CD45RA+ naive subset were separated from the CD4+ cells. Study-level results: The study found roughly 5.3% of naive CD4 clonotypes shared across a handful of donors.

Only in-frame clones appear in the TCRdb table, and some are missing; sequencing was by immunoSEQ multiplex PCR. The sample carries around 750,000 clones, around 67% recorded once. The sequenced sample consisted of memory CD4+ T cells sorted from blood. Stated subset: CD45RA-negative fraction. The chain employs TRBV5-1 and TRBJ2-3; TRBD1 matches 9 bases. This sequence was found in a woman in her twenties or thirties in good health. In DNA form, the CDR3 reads TGCGCCAGCAACCTCCGGGACAGGGTGACAGATACGCAGTATTTT. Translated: CASNLRDRVTDTQYF.